This is a list of T cell receptor beta chains from one sample in a study of blood T cell repertoires in COVID-19. Profiled with immunoSEQ multiplex PCR; TCRdb holds only in-frame clones, not every one. This table has around 67,000 clones, approximately 86% appearing once. The sequenced sample was peripheral blood. The receptors derive from a man older than 75 with active COVID-19. Both conserved end residues are part of each CDR3. The D gene is left open where the match is weak. Not all rows give a size; the values are once, few, many and, for expanded clones, a class.

TRBV18	TRBD2	TRBJ2-5	once	TGTGCCAGCTCACCAGCTAGCGGGCAAGAGACCCAGTACTTC	CASSPASGQETQYF
TRBV5-4	.	TRBJ1-2	.	TGTGCCAGCAGCCTACAGGGTCGAGAGGGCTACACCTTC	CASSLQGREGYTF
TRBV2	TRBD1	TRBJ1-2	.	TGTGCCACCGTCATGACGACAGGGGGCTTTGGCTACACCTTC	CATVMTTGGFGYTF
TRBV7-2	TRBD1	TRBJ1-4	.	TGTGCCAGCAGCTCGCTCAGGGGGGAAAAACTGTTTTTT	CASSSLRGEKLFF
TRBV7-2	TRBD2	TRBJ2-2	.	TGTGCCAGCAGCTTCTATGGACTAGCGGGAGGGGCGGGGACCGGGGAGCTGTTTTTT	CASSFYGLAGGAGTGELFF
TRBV30	TRBD2	TRBJ2-7	.	TGTGCCTGGACAACCGGGACTAGCGGGAGACACCTCTACGAGCAGTACTTC	CAWTTGTSGRHLYEQYF
TRBV3-1/TRBV3-2	.	TRBJ2-7	.	TGTGCCAGCAGGGCTAGTTCAACCTACGAGCAGTACTTC	CASRASSTYEQYF
TRBV11-1	TRBD2	TRBJ2-1	.	TGTGCCAGCAGCGATAGCGGGAGGGCCTACAATGAGCAGTTCTTC	CASSDSGRAYNEQFF
TRBV4-1	TRBD2	TRBJ2-1	.	TGCGCCAGCAGCCAAGATGCGACTAGCGGGAGCTACAATGAGCAGTTCTTC	CASSQDATSGSYNEQFF
TRBV3-1/TRBV3-2	.	TRBJ1-1	once	TGTGCCAGCAGCCATTCAGGATCCAACACTGAAGCTTTCTTT	CASSHSGSNTEAFF
TRBV4-3	.	TRBJ1-2	.	TGCGCCAGCAGCCAAGATCTCCGGGGGGCTAACTATGGCTACACCTTC	CASSQDLRGANYGYTF
TRBV5-8	.	TRBJ1-2	.	TGTGCCAGCAGCTTGGTAGGGGTCCAAATAAACTATGGCTACACCTTC	CASSLVGVQINYGYTF
TRBV9	.	TRBJ2-7	once	TGTGCCAGCAGCCCCTTATCGCAGGGATTATACGAGCAGTACTTC	CASSPLSQGLYEQYF
TRBV3-1/TRBV3-2	.	TRBJ2-2	.	TGTGCCAGCAGCCAAAGCACAGTCACCGGGGAGCTGTTTTTT	CASSQSTVTGELFF
TRBV18	TRBD1	TRBJ1-5	.	TGTGCCAGCTCACCACCGCAGGGACAGGGACATCAGCCCCAGCATTTT	CASSPPQGQGHQPQHF
TRBV5-4	TRBD2	TRBJ2-3	.	TGTGCCAGCACTCGTAGCGGGGAAGGGTTGGGCACAGATACGCAGTATTTT	CASTRSGEGLGTDTQYF
TRBV25-1	.	TRBJ1-1	few	TGTGCCAGCAAGACTACAGGGACGGGCACTGAAGCTTTCTTT	CASKTTGTGTEAFF